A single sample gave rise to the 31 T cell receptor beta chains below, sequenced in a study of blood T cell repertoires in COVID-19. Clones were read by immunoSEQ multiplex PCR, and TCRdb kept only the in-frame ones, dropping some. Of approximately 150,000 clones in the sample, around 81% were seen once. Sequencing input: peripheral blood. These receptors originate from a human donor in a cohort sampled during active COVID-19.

CDR3 coding DNA: TGTGCCAGCAGCTTGGGACTAGGGGCCGATACGCAGTATTTT. It specifies CASSLGLGADTQYF. The genes are TRBV5-4 and TRBJ2-3, with D perhaps matching TRBD2 (6 bases). The CDR3 has 14 amino acids. V was shortened by 0 bases and J by 6 bases, with 11 bases between the two germline ends. Germline-derived CDR1 and CDR2 are SGHNT and YYREEE (reference sequence).

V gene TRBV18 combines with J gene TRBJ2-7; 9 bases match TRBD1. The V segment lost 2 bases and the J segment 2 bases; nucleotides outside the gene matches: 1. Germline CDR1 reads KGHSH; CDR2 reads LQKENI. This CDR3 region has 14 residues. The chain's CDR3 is CASSPRTGAYEQYF. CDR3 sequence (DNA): TGTGCCAGCTCACCAAGGACAGGGGCCTACGAGCAGTACTTC.

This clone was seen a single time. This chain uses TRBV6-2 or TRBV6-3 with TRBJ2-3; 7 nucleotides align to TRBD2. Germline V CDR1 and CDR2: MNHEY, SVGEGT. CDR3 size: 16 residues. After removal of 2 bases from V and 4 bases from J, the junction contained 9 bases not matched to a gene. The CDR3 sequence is CASSYPSGNDPDTQYF. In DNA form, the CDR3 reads TGTGCCAGCAGTTACCCCAGCGGGAATGACCCAGATACGCAGTATTTT.

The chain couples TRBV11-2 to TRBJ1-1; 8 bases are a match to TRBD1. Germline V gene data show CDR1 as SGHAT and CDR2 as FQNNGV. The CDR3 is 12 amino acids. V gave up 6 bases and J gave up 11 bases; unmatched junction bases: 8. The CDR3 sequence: CASSSDRVDAFF. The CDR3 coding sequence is TGTGCCAGCAGTTCGGACAGGGTTGACGCTTTCTTT.

CDR3 in DNA: TGTGCCAGTATGGGTTCCAGGGGGTTTTCTGGGGCCAACGTCCTGACTTTC. It codes for CASMGSRGFSGANVLTF. V gene TRBV19 combines with J gene TRBJ2-6; TRBD1 matches 7 bases. Germline loops: CDR1 LNHDA, CDR2 SQIVND (reference sequence). J lost 1 base, V lost 7 bases, and 10 bases had no gene match. The CDR3 has 17 residues.

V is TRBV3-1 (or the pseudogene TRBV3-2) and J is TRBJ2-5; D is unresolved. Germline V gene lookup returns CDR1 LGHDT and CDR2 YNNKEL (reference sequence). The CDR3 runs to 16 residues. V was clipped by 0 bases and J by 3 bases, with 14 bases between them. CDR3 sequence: CASSQDLVRRKETQYF. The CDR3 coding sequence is TGTGCCAGCAGCCAAGATTTAGTTCGGCGGAAAGAGACCCAGTACTTC.

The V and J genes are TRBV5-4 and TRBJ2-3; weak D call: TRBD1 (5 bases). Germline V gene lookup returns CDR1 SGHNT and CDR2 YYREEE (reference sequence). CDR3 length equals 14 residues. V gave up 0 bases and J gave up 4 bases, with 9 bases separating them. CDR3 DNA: TGTGCCAGCAGCTTGGGGTCAGGGCCAGATACGCAGTATTTT. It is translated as CASSLGSGPDTQYF. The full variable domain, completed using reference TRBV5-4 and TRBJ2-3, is ETGVTQSPTHLIKTRGQQVTLRCSSQSGHNTVSWYQQALGQGPQFIFQYYREEENGRGNFPPRFSGLQFPNYSSELNVNALELDDSALYLCASSLGSGPDTQYFGPGTRLTVL.

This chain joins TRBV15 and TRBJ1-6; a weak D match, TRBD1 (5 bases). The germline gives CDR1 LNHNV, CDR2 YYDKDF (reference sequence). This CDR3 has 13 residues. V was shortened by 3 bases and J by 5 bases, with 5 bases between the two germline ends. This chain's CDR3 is CATSRTDNSPLHF. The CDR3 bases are TGTGCCACCAGCAGGACAGATAATTCACCCCTCCACTTT.

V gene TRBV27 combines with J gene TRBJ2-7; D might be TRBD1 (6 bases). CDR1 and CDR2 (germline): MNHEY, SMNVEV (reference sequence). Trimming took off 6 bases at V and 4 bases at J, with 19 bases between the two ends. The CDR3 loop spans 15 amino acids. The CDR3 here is CASSLKWTDTYEQYF. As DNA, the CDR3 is TGTGCCAGCAGCCTAAAGTGGACAGATACTTACGAGCAGTACTTC.

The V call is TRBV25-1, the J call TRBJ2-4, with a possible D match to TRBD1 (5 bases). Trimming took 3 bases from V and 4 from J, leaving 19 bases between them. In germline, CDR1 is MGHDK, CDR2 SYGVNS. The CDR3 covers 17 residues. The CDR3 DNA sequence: TGTGCCAGCAGTGAGTGGCAGGGATCGTCTGCGAAAAACATTCAGTACTTC. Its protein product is CASSEWQGSSAKNIQYF.

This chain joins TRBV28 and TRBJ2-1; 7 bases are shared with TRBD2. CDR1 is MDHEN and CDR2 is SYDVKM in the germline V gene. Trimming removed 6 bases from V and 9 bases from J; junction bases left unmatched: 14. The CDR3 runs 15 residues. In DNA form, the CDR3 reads TGTGCCAGCAGCTCCAGCGGGATGTGGAGGGGTGAGCAGTTCTTC. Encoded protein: CASSSSGMWRGEQFF.

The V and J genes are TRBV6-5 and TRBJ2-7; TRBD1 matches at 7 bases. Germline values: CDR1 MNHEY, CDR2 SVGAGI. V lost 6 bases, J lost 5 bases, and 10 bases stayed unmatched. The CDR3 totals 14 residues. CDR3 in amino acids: CASRKDRAKDEQYF. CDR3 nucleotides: TGTGCCAGCAGGAAAGACAGGGCGAAGGACGAGCAGTACTTC.

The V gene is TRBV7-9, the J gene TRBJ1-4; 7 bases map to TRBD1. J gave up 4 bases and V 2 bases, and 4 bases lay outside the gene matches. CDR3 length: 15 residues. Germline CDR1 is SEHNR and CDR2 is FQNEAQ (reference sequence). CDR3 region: CASSLLGTDNEKLFF. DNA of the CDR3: TGTGCCAGCAGCTTACTGGGGACAGATAATGAAAAACTGTTTTTT.

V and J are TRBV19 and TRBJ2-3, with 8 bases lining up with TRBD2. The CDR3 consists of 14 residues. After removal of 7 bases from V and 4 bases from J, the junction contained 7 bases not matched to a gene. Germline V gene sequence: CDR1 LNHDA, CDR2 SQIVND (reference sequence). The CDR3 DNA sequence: TGTGCCAGTAAGAAGCGGGAGCTTTCAGATACGCAGTATTTT. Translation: CASKKRELSDTQYF.

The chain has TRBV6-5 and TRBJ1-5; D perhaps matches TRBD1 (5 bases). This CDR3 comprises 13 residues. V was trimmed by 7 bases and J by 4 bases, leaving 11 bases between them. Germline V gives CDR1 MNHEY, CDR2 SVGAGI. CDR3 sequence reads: CASILTGNQPQHF. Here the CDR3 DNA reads TGTGCCAGCATTCTTACAGGTAATCAGCCCCAGCATTTT.

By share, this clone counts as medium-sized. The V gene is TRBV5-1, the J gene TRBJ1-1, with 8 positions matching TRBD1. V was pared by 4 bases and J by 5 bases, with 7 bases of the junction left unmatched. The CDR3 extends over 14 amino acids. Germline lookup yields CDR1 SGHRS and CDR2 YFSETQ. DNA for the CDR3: TGCGCCAGCAGCGTGGGACAGGATGTTACTGAAGCTTTCTTT. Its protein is CASSVGQDVTEAFF. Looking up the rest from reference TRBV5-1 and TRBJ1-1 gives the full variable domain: KAGVTQTPRYLIKTRGQQVTLSCSPISGHRSVSWYQQTPGQGLQFLFEYFSETQRNKGNFPGRFSGRQFSNSRSEMNVSTLELGDSALYLCASSVGQDVTEAFFGQGTRLTVV.

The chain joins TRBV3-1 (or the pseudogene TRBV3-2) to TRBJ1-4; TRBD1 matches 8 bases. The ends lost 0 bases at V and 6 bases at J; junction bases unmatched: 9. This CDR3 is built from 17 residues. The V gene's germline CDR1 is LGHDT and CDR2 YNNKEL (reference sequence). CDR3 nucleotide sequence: TGTGCCAGCAGCCAAGAACCCAGGACAGGGTGGGATGAAAAACTGTTTTTT. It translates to CASSQEPRTGWDEKLFF.

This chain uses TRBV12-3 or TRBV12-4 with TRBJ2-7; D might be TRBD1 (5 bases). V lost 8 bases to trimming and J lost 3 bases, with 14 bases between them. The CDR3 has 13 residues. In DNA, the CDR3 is TGTGCCAGCTCGTCGACAGTGATCTACGAGCAGTACTTC. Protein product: CASSSTVIYEQYF.

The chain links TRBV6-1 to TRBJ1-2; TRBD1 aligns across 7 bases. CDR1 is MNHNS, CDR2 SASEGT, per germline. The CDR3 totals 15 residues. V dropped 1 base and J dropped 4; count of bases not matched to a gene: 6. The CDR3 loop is CASSEGQGDFYGYTF. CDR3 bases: TGTGCCAGCAGTGAAGGGCAGGGGGACTTCTATGGCTACACCTTC.

This chain's CDR3 is CASGNSGRDEQYF. CDR3 nucleotides: TGCGCCAGCGGTAATAGCGGGAGGGACGAGCAGTACTTC. The chain joins TRBV5-1 to TRBJ2-7, with TRBD2 identical over 11 bases. The CDR3 is made up of 13 amino acids. Trimming at V came to 7 bases and at J to 5 bases, leaving 5 bases not matched to a gene. Germline lookup yields CDR1 SGHRS and CDR2 YFSETQ.

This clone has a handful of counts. The CDR3 is CASSPTGLDTQYF. In DNA form, the CDR3 reads TGTGCCAGCTCACCAACAGGGTTAGATACGCAGTATTTT. The chain employs TRBV18 and TRBJ2-3; maybe TRBD1 (6 bases). Trimming left V 2 bases short and J 5 bases short, with 8 bases between. The CDR3 covers 13 residues. Germline CDR1 and CDR2: KGHSH and LQKENI.

CDR3: CASQAGVGTEAFF. The CDR3 DNA sequence: TGTGCCTCCCAAGCGGGGGTGGGCACTGAAGCTTTCTTT. The rearrangement uses TRBV9 and TRBJ1-1; D perhaps matches TRBD1 (5 bases). The CDR3 is made up of 13 amino acids. The germline V gene has CDR1 SGDLS and CDR2 YYNGEE. V lost 10 bases and J lost 4, with 17 bases in between. Looking up the rest from reference TRBV9 and TRBJ1-1 gives the full variable domain: DSGVTQTPKHLITATGQRVTLRCSPRSGDLSVYWYQQSLDQGLQFLIQYYNGEERAKGNILERFSAQQFPDLHSELNLSSLELGDSALYFCASQAGVGTEAFFGQGTRLTVV.

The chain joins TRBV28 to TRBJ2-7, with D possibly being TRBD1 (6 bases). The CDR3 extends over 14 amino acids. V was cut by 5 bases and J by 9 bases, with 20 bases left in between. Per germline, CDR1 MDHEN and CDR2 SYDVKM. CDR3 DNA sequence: TGTGCCAGCAGTCTCGGTACCAACAGGGCGGCGCAGTACTTC. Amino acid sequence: CASSLGTNRAAQYF.

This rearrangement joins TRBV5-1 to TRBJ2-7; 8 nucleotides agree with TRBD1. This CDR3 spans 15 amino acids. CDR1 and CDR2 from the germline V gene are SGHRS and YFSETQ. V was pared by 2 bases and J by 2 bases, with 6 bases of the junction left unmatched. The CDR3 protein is CASSFLGQDTYEQYF. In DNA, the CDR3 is TGCGCCAGCAGCTTCTTGGGACAGGACACCTACGAGCAGTACTTC.

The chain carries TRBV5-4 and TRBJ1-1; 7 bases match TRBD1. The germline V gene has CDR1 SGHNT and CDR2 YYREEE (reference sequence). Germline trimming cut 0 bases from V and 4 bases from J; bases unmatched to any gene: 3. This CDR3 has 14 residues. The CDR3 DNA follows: TGTGCCAGCAGCTTGGGACAGGGAGGCACTGAAGCTTTCTTT. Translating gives CASSLGQGGTEAFF.

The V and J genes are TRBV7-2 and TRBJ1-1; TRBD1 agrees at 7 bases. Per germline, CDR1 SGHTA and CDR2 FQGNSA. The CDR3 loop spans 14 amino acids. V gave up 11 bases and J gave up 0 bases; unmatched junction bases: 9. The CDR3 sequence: CAFCDREVNTEAFF. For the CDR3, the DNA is TGTGCCTTCTGCGACAGGGAAGTGAACACTGAAGCTTTCTTT.

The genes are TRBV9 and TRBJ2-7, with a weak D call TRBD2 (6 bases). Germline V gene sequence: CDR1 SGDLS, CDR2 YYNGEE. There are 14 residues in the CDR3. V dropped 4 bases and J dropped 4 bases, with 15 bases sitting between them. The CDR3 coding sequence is TGTGCCAGCAGCCCAGCCGGGAGCTCGTACGAGCAGTACTTC. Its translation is CASSPAGSSYEQYF.

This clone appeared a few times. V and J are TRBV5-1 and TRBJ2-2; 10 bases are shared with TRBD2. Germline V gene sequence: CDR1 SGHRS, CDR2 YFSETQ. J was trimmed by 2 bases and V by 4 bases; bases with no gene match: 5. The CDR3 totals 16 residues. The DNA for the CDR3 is TGCGCCAGCAGCAACCTAGCGGGAGTTAACACCGGGGAGCTGTTTTTT. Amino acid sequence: CASSNLAGVNTGELFF.

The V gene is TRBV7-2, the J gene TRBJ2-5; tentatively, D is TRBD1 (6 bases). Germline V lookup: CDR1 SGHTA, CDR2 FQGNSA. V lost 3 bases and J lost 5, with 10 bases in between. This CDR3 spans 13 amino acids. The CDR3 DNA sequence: TGTGCCAGCAGCTTCCAGGGGAAGGAGACCCAGTACTTC. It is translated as CASSFQGKETQYF.

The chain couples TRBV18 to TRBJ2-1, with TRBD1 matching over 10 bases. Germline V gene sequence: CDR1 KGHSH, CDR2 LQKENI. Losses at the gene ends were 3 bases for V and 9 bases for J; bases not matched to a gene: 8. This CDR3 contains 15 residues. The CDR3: CASSPATGGEGEQFF. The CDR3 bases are TGTGCCAGCTCACCGGCGACAGGGGGCGAGGGTGAGCAGTTCTTC.

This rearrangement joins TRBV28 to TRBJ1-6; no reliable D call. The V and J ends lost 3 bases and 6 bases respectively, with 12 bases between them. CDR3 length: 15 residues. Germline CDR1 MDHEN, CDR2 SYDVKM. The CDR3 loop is CASSFSAGLNSPLHF. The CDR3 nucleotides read TGTGCCAGCAGTTTTTCGGCGGGTCTTAATTCACCCCTCCACTTT.